The 20 T cell receptor beta chains in this list originate from one sample, sequenced in a study of OX40 agonist ivuxolimab in advanced cancers. Data came from immunoSEQ multiplex PCR; TCRdb stores just in-frame clones and leaves some out. Here the sample spans fewer than 90,000 clones, around 90% being singletons. Material: CD4+ or CD8+ T cells sorted from blood, obtained in a trial of the OX40 agonist ivuxolimab. The receptor source for this set is an adult with an advanced solid tumor such as melanoma, head and neck, liver or kidney cancer.

V gene TRBV11-3 combines with J gene TRBJ2-3; 8 bases are a match to TRBD2. V was clipped by 1 base and J by 3 bases; unmatched bases: 3. This CDR3 has 15 amino acids. The V gene's germline CDR1 is SGHNT and CDR2 YENEEA. The CDR3 spells CASSLGGGRTDTQYF. In nucleotides, the CDR3 is TGTGCCAGCAGCTTAGGGGGCGGGAGGACAGATACGCAGTATTTT.

The genes are TRBV11-1 and TRBJ2-7; the match to TRBD1 covers 8 bases. This CDR3 region has 12 residues. The V gene end was trimmed by 5 bases and the J gene end by 6 bases; junction bases not matched to a gene: 3. Looked up from germline, CDR1 is SGHAT and CDR2 is FQDESV (reference sequence). Here the CDR3 DNA reads TGTGCCAGCAGCAGGACAGGGTTCGAGCAGTACTTC. This encodes CASSRTGFEQYF.

The V gene is TRBV30, the J gene TRBJ1-5; D is undetermined. The CDR3 runs to 14 residues. CDR1 GTSNPN and CDR2 SVGIG come from the germline V gene (reference sequence). Trimming removed 3 bases from V and 3 bases from J, with 12 bases in between. The CDR3 DNA is TGTGCCTGGAGCCGTACGGGTGTCAATCAGCCCCAGCATTTT. It translates to CAWSRTGVNQPQHF.

The chain combines TRBV15 with TRBJ2-3; TRBD1 or TRBD2 may be the D gene (6 bases each). Germline V gene lookup returns CDR1 LNHNV and CDR2 YYDKDF (reference sequence). V lost 5 bases and J 1 base, leaving 16 bases between the germline ends. The CDR3 covers 16 residues. Written as DNA, the CDR3 is TGTGCCACCAGCGGTAGGAGGGGGGTGGGCACAGATACGCAGTATTTT. This gives the protein CATSGRRGVGTDTQYF.

V usage is TRBV14 and J usage is TRBJ2-7, with D unresolved. Germline V CDR1 and CDR2: SGHDN, FVKESK. This CDR3 has 14 amino acids. Trimming took off 4 bases at V and 3 bases at J, with 13 bases between the two ends. The DNA for the CDR3 is TGTGCCAGCAGCCCTCTGCTGGGGATCTACGAGCAGTACTTC. The encoded protein is CASSPLLGIYEQYF.

Only one count was recorded for this clone. This sequence joins TRBV15 and TRBJ2-6, with D maybe TRBD1 (5 bases). Trimming pared 4 bases from V and 0 bases from J, leaving 13 bases between. The length of the CDR3 is 17 residues. Germline assignment: CDR1 LNHNV and CDR2 YYDKDF (reference sequence). DNA of the CDR3: TGTGCCACCAGCACCCCCCAGGGCCACTCTGGGGCCAACGTCCTGACTTTC. Amino acids: CATSTPQGHSGANVLTF. Drawing the rest from reference TRBV15 and TRBJ2-6, the complete variable domain is DAMVIQNPRYQVTQFGKPVTLSCSQTLNHNVMYWYQQKSSQAPKLLFHYYDKDFNNEADTPDNFQSRRPNTSFCFLDIRSPGLGDTAMYLCATSTPQGHSGANVLTFGAGSRLTVL.

The chain couples TRBV18 to TRBJ2-7; D is unresolved. The CDR3 length is 13 residues. V was shortened by 6 bases and J by 0 bases, with 9 bases between the two germline ends. CDR1 and CDR2 from the germline V gene are KGHSH and LQKENI. The CDR3 DNA follows: TGTGCCAGCTCGGCGGAAAGCTCCTACGAGCAGTACTTC. Protein product: CASSAESSYEQYF.

This clone was seen just once. V usage is TRBV19 and J usage is TRBJ2-5; 14 bases map to TRBD2. CDR3 length: 16 amino acids. Germline V gene data show CDR1 as LNHDA and CDR2 as SQIVND (reference sequence). The V segment lost 4 bases and the J segment 5 bases; nucleotides outside the gene matches: 6. The CDR3 loop reads CASSKRTSGRLETQYF. CDR3 DNA sequence: TGTGCCAGTAGTAAGCGGACTAGCGGGAGGTTGGAGACCCAGTACTTC.

This rearrangement joins TRBV30 to TRBJ2-7; weak D call: TRBD2 (6 bases). The CDR3 is 13 amino acids. Germline V lookup: CDR1 GTSNPN, CDR2 SVGIG (reference sequence). The ends were cut back, 7 bases at V and 12 bases at J, with 25 bases in the middle. The CDR3 coding sequence is TGTGCCTCGGATATGGGACTCGGGGTGGGACGGTACTTC. It translates to CASDMGLGVGRYF.

The chain recombines TRBV11-3 with TRBJ2-1; TRBD2 agrees at 8 bases. The CDR3 sequence is 13 residues long. Germline V CDR1 and CDR2: SGHNT, YENEEA. Losses at the gene ends were 4 bases for V and 14 bases for J; bases not matched to a gene: 10. CDR3 bases: TGTGCCAGCAGCTACGGGCGGGAGGAGGAGGAGTTCTTC. Residues: CASSYGREEEEFF.

The chain joins TRBV14 to TRBJ1-2, with D unresolved. The germline gives CDR1 SGHDN, CDR2 FVKESK. V was trimmed by 0 bases and J by 3 bases, leaving 8 bases between them. The CDR3 has 14 residues. The CDR3 DNA is TGTGCCAGCAGCCAAGATCTCCGTTACTATGGCTACACCTTC. Protein: CASSQDLRYYGYTF.

This rearrangement joins TRBV7-9 to TRBJ2-7, with D maybe TRBD1 (5 bases). Trimming shortened V by 2 bases and J by 3 bases, and 8 bases separated the two germline ends. Germline lookup yields CDR1 SEHNR and CDR2 FQNEAQ (reference sequence). The CDR3 loop spans 13 amino acids. The CDR3 reads CASSLRTNYEQYF. The CDR3, as DNA: TGTGCCAGCAGCTTAAGGACAAACTACGAGCAGTACTTC.

As for this clone: This specimen includes other DNA sequences encoding the same CDR3. The chain has TRBV7-9 and TRBJ2-5, with D unclear. In germline, CDR1 is SEHNR, CDR2 FQNEAQ (reference sequence). CDR3 length: 11 residues. V shed 6 bases and J shed 2 bases, with 4 bases lying between them. The CDR3, as DNA: TGTGCCAGCAGTTCTCAAGAGACCCAGTACTTC. Residues: CASSSQETQYF.

This clone was detected once. V and J are TRBV6-5 and TRBJ1-1; the D is unclear. CDR1 and CDR2 (germline): MNHEY, SVGAGI. This CDR3 contains 14 residues. V was cut by 0 bases and J by 6 bases, with 11 bases left in between. For the CDR3, the DNA is TGTGCCAGCAGTTACTCGATTGACAACCCTGAAGCTTTCTTT. Amino acid sequence: CASSYSIDNPEAFF.

The chain couples TRBV20-1 to TRBJ1-5; D unresolved. V lost 4 bases to trimming and J lost 10 bases, with 8 bases between them. CDR3 size: 10 residues. Germline assignment: CDR1 DFQATT and CDR2 SNEGSKA (reference sequence). CDR3 region: CSANGKPQHF. The CDR3 nucleotides are TGCAGTGCTAACGGAAAACCCCAGCATTTT.

The rearrangement joins TRBV11-1 to TRBJ2-7, with D possibly matching TRBD1 (5 bases). This CDR3 is built from 14 residues. Trimming pared 5 bases from V and 1 base from J, leaving 12 bases between. Germline V gives CDR1 SGHAT, CDR2 FQDESV (reference sequence). CDR3 sequence reads: CASSRARGSYEQYF. CDR3 sequence (DNA): TGTGCCAGCAGCCGGGCTAGGGGATCCTACGAGCAGTACTTC. The full variable domain, rest sourced from reference TRBV11-1 and TRBJ2-7, is EAEVAQSPRYKITEKSQAVAFWCDPISGHATLYWYRQILGQGPELLVQFQDESVVDDSQLPKDRFSAERLKGVDSTLKIQPAELGDSAMYLCASSRARGSYEQYFGPGTRLTVT.

The CDR3 DNA is TGTGCCAGCAGCCACACTAGCGGGAGGCACGGGGAGCTGTTTTTT. It specifies CASSHTSGRHGELFF. The chain uses TRBV11-3 and TRBJ2-2; the match to TRBD2 covers 12 bases. Trimming at V came to 5 bases and at J to 7 bases, leaving 5 bases not matched to a gene. The CDR3 has 15 residues. Per the germline V gene, CDR1 is SGHNT and CDR2 is YENEEA.

This rearrangement joins TRBV7-9 to TRBJ2-1; 7 nucleotides agree with TRBD1. Germline V gene lookup returns CDR1 SEHNR and CDR2 FQNEAQ (reference sequence). With 5 bases clipped from V and 0 bases from J, the junction kept 4 bases outside the gene matches. The CDR3 covers 15 residues. CDR3 sequence: CASSPGTASYNEQFF. The DNA for the CDR3 is TGTGCCAGCAGCCCCGGGACAGCCTCCTACAATGAGCAGTTCTTC.

This sequence joins TRBV2 and TRBJ2-2, with 9 bases lining up with TRBD2. V shed 5 bases and J 1 base; nucleotides not matched to a gene: 2. Germline CDR1 reads SNHLY; CDR2 reads FYNNEI. The CDR3 runs to 15 residues. In DNA, the CDR3 is TGTGCCAGCAGTCAACTAGCGGGGAACACCGGGGAGCTGTTTTTT. It translates to CASSQLAGNTGELFF.

The chain combines TRBV7-6 with TRBJ2-7, with TRBD2 as a possible D gene (6 bases). Germline V gives CDR1 SGHVS, CDR2 FNYEAQ. The CDR3 runs to 14 residues. Trimming took 4 bases from V and 6 from J, leaving 16 bases between them. The DNA of the CDR3 is TGTGCCAGCAGCTCCGTGGTCGGAGGGCTCGAGCAGTACTTC. Translated: CASSSVVGGLEQYF.